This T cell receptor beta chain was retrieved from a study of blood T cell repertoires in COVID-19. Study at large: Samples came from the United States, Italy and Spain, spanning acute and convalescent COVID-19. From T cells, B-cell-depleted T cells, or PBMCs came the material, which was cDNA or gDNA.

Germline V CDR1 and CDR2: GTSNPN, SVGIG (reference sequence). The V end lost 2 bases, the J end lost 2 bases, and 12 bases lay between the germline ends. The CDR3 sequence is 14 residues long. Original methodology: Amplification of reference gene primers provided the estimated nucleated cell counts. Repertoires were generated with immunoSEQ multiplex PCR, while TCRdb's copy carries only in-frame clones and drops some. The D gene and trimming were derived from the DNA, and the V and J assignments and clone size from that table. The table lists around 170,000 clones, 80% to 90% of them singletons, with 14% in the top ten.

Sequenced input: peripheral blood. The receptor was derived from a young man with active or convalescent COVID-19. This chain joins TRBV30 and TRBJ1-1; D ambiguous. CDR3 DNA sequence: TGTGCCTGGAGTCCCGGTCAGGCCAACACTGAAGCTTTCTTT. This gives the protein CAWSPGQANTEAFF. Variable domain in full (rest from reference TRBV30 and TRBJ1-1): SQTIHQWPATLVQPVGSPLSLECTVEGTSNPNLYWYRQAAGRGLQLLFYSVGIGQISSEVPQNLSASRPQDRQFILSSKKLLLSDSGFYLCAWSPGQANTEAFFGQGTRLTVV.